Shown below are 11 T cell receptor beta chains from a single sample sequenced in a study of blood T cell repertoires in COVID-19. TCRdb's copy holds only in-frame clones and misses some; the assay was immunoSEQ multiplex PCR. The sample carries about 150,000 clones, 80% to 90% recorded once. The sample was peripheral blood. The source is a woman in her 70s with acute or convalescent COVID-19.

The chain uses TRBV18 and TRBJ2-1; no clear D gene. From germline, CDR1 is KGHSH and CDR2 LQKENI. This CDR3 region has 14 residues. With 3 bases removed from V and 4 bases from J, the gap between germline ends came to 10 bases. For the CDR3, the DNA is TGTGCCAGCTCACCCGATCTGAGTTACAATGAGCAGTTCTTC. This translates into CASSPDLSYNEQFF.

The chain uses TRBV5-1 and TRBJ1-6; TRBD1 aligns across 10 bases. The J segment lost 7 bases and the V segment lost 3 bases, leaving 4 bases of the junction unmatched. Germline V gives CDR1 SGHRS, CDR2 YFSETQ. The CDR3 sequence is 15 residues long. The CDR3 sequence is CASSSGQGENSPLHF. The DNA of the CDR3 is TGCGCCAGCAGCTCCGGACAGGGGGAAAATTCACCCCTCCACTTT.

The V call is TRBV21-1, the J call TRBJ1-6. TRBV21-1 is assigned pseudogene status. The CDR3 sequence is 13 residues long. CDR3 residues: CASSKVGWLPLHF. DNA of the CDR3: TGTGCCAGCAGCAAAGTCGGGTGGTTACCCCTCCACTTT.

The gene calls are TRBV6-1 and TRBJ1-4; TRBD1 might be the D (6 bases). The CDR3 runs to 17 residues. V was shortened by 0 bases and J by 0 bases, with 11 bases between the two germline ends. Germline CDR1 is MNHNS and CDR2 is SASEGT. DNA for the CDR3: TGTGCCAGCAGTGAAGCGTTGGGGGCAGCAACTAATGAAAAACTGTTTTTT. Encoded protein: CASSEALGAATNEKLFF.

This clone appeared once. This sequence joins TRBV6-2 or TRBV6-3 and TRBJ1-1; 7 nucleotides match TRBD1. Trimming cost V 2 bases and J 1 base; bases outside gene matches: 4. This CDR3 has 15 amino acids. CDR1 is MNHEY, CDR2 SVGEGT, per germline. CDR3 bases: TGTGCCAGCAGTTACCAATACAGGGGGAACACTGAAGCTTTCTTT. Protein: CASSYQYRGNTEAFF.

V usage is TRBV2 and J usage is TRBJ2-2; 7 nucleotides align to TRBD2. The J segment lost 4 bases and the V segment lost 3 bases, leaving 14 bases of the junction unmatched. Germline-derived CDR1 and CDR2 are SNHLY and FYNNEI. The CDR3 covers 18 residues. Here the CDR3 DNA reads TGTGCCAGCAGTGACCCATATACGGGAGGAACACTCACCGGGGAGCTGTTTTTT. Translated, it gives CASSDPYTGGTLTGELFF.

This chain uses TRBV5-1 with TRBJ1-6; D uncertain. Germline CDR1 SGHRS, CDR2 YFSETQ. V was cut by 0 bases and J by 5 bases, with 9 bases left in between. The CDR3 totals 15 residues. Here the CDR3 reads CASSLAGNDNSPLHF. The CDR3 bases are TGCGCCAGCAGCTTGGCGGGGAATGATAATTCACCCCTCCACTTT.

The chain links TRBV30 to TRBJ1-5; 7 nucleotides line up with TRBD1. This CDR3 comprises 17 residues. The trim removed 1 base at V and 0 bases at J, leaving 9 bases unmatched. Looked up from germline, CDR1 is GTSNPN and CDR2 is SVGIG (reference sequence). The CDR3 region has the DNA TGTGCCTGGAGTGGGAGGTGGACAGGAGTTAGCAATCAGCCCCAGCATTTT. It yields the protein CAWSGRWTGVSNQPQHF.

This rearrangement joins TRBV5-4 to TRBJ2-2; TRBD1 might be the D (6 bases). Trimming pared 4 bases from V and 2 bases from J, leaving 18 bases between. Germline CDR1 SGHNT, CDR2 YYREEE (reference sequence). The CDR3 contains 17 residues. CDR3 in DNA: TGTGCCAGCAGCCCATCGGCCGGACAGCCTAACACCGGGGAGCTGTTTTTT. It codes for CASSPSAGQPNTGELFF.

This clone has just one count. This rearrangement joins TRBV19 to TRBJ2-5; 9 positions agree with TRBD1. This CDR3 spans 14 amino acids. CDR1 is LNHDA, CDR2 SQIVND, per germline (reference sequence). J gave up 5 bases and V 5 bases, and 6 bases lay outside the gene matches. The CDR3 DNA sequence: TGTGCCAGTAGTCTACAGGGGGCGAGGGAGACCCAGTACTTC. Protein product: CASSLQGARETQYF.

The chain has TRBV6-5 and TRBJ2-1, with TRBD2 matching over 9 bases. Germline V gene data show CDR1 as MNHEY and CDR2 as SVGAGI. This CDR3 is 15 amino acids long. The V gene end was trimmed by 0 bases and the J gene end by 6 bases; junction bases not matched to a gene: 3. The CDR3: CASSYSSGSFNEQFF. In DNA, the CDR3 is TGTGCCAGCAGTTACTCTAGCGGGAGCTTCAATGAGCAGTTCTTC.